This T cell receptor beta chain was sequenced during a study of cytotoxic CD8 clonotypes in ibrutinib-treated CLL. About this clone: Its antigen is unknown.

The method was immunoSEQ multiplex PCR; TCRdb's version includes in-frame clones alone and lacks a portion of them. The sample has roughly 63,000 clones, 57% seen once. Study outcomes and limitations: Sampling times differed between sustained-remission and progressing patients.

The source is a human donor with chronic lymphocytic leukemia. This specimen was PBMCs, taken after 12 months of ibrutinib treatment.

CDR3 residues: CASSETGQGAGNTIYF. CDR3 coding DNA: TGTGCCAGTAGCGAAACGGGACAGGGAGCCGGAAACACCATATATTTT. The rearrangement uses TRBV19 and TRBJ1-3; 9 positions agree with TRBD1. Losses at the gene ends were 6 bases for V and 4 bases for J; bases not matched to a gene: 10. The CDR3 has 16 amino acids. Germline V lookup: CDR1 LNHDA, CDR2 SQIVND (reference sequence). Using reference TRBV19 and TRBJ1-3 for the parts outside the CDR3, the full variable domain is DGGITQSPKYLFRKEGQNVTLSCEQNLNHDAMYWYRQDPGQGLRLIYYSQIVNDFQKGDIAEGYSVSREKKESFPLTVTSAQKNPTAFYLCASSETGQGAGNTIYFGEGSWLTVV.